This entry features one TCR beta chain sequence. This sample was taken from a study of blood T cell repertoires in COVID-19. Participant age was roughly 18 to 100 years, and participants resided in roughly 25 US areas. Germline V gives CDR1 PRHDT, CDR2 FYEKMQ (reference sequence). The trim removed 2 bases at V and 3 bases at J, leaving 11 bases unmatched. This CDR3 spans 19 amino acids. Original analysis: Reference gene primers were amplified, and this amplification served to estimate nucleated cell counts. Some clones are missing from TCRdb's copy, which holds only in-frame ones; the method was immunoSEQ multiplex PCR. That table gives V, J and clone size, and the DNA gave D and trimming. The sample has about 180,000 clones, approximately 85% seen once.

The source is a woman younger than 45 who had recovered from COVID-19. The chain recombines TRBV13 with TRBJ1-6, with TRBD1 matching 9 bases. Sequenced material: PBMCs or T cells enriched from blood (not recorded which). CDR3 sequence reads: CASSLPGQGLDNYNSPLHF. The CDR3 region has the DNA TGTGCCAGCAGCTTACCGGGACAGGGCTTAGACAACTATAATTCACCCCTCCACTTT.